What follows are 19 T cell receptor beta chains derived from one specimen sequenced in a study of CD8 T cells in Susac syndrome. Reverse transcription of roughly 0.5 to 1 ug RNA used random hexamers. Each CDR3 protein gets one entry after TCRdb re-called the immunoSEQ multiplex PCR reads with MiXCR. The sample has some 120,000 distinct CDR3 sequences, 90% to 95% seen once. Sequenced input: CD4+ T cells from PBMCs. The origin of the receptors is a human donor in good health.

This clonotype occurred once. This chain links TRBV12-3 or TRBV12-4 with TRBJ2-3; 9 bases are a match to TRBD2. This CDR3 region has 16 residues. J lost 6 bases, V lost 6 bases, and 13 bases had no gene match. CDR3: CASSLRGLALSDTQYF. The CDR3, as DNA: TGTGCCAGCAGCCTGAGGGGACTAGCCCTCTCCGATACGCAGTATTTT.

This chain joins TRBV9 and TRBJ2-2, with a weak D call TRBD1 (6 bases). Germline lookup yields CDR1 SGDLS and CDR2 YYNGEE. V was cut by 4 bases and J by 2 bases, with 15 bases left in between. This CDR3 is 16 amino acids long. CDR3 in amino acids: CASSFQTGPNTGELFF. The CDR3 region has the DNA TGTGCCAGCAGCTTCCAGACAGGACCCAACACCGGGGAGCTGTTTTTT.

This rearrangement joins TRBV27 to TRBJ2-7; tentatively, D is TRBD1 (6 bases). V lost 7 bases, J lost 2 bases, and 15 bases lay in between. The CDR3 has 14 amino acids. The germline gives CDR1 MNHEY, CDR2 SMNVEV (reference sequence). Here the CDR3 DNA reads TGTGCCAGCACATTGGGGGCAACCGCCTACGAGCAGTACTTC. Its protein product is CASTLGATAYEQYF.

In nucleotides, the CDR3 is TGTGCCAGCCTCTCGACGCGGACAGGGACCTACAATGAGCAGTTCTTC. It is translated as CASLSTRTGTYNEQFF. The V gene is TRBV28, the J gene TRBJ2-1; 8 positions match TRBD1. The germline V gene encodes CDR1 MDHEN and CDR2 SYDVKM. The V gene end was trimmed by 8 bases and the J gene end by 2 bases; junction bases not matched to a gene: 11. CDR3 length: 16 residues.

V and J are TRBV6-2 or TRBV6-3 and TRBJ1-1, with a weak D call TRBD1 (5 bases). CDR1 and CDR2 (germline): MNHEY, SVGEGT. The CDR3 covers 14 residues. V was trimmed by 6 bases and J by 0 bases, leaving 11 bases between them. The CDR3 DNA follows: TGTGCCAGCAGCCAAAACAGGTTGAACACTGAAGCTTTCTTT. It yields the protein CASSQNRLNTEAFF.

V is TRBV23-1 and J is TRBJ2-6; D may be TRBD2 (5 bases). TRBV23-1 is annotated as an ORF whose role is uncertain. V lost 0 bases to trimming and J lost 0 bases, with 9 bases between them. This CDR3 is 17 amino acids long. CDR3 sequence (DNA): TGCGCCAGCAGTCAATCGCCCGGGATCTCTGGGGCCAACGTCCTGACTTTC. It specifies CASSQSPGISGANVLTF.

The V and J genes are TRBV5-1 and TRBJ1-1; possible D gene TRBD1, 5 bases. CDR3 length: 15 amino acids. Germline V lookup: CDR1 SGHRS, CDR2 YFSETQ. V was pared by 2 bases and J by 5 bases, with 16 bases between. The CDR3 protein is CASSLLGASRTEAFF. The CDR3 DNA reads as TGCGCCAGCAGCTTACTAGGGGCAAGTAGAACTGAAGCTTTCTTT.

The V call is TRBV30, the J call TRBJ2-6; 11 positions agree with TRBD2. This CDR3 is 16 amino acids long. Per germline, CDR1 GTSNPN and CDR2 SVGIG (reference sequence). J was trimmed by 0 bases and V by 4 bases; bases with no gene match: 2. The CDR3 spells CAWTSGRTSGANVLTF. For the CDR3, the DNA is TGTGCCTGGACTAGCGGGAGGACCTCTGGGGCCAACGTCCTGACTTTC.

Written as DNA, the CDR3 is TGTGCCAGCCAACCAGGGAGGGGGGTCTACGAGCAGTACTTC. Its translation is CASQPGRGVYEQYF. The rearrangement uses TRBV2 and TRBJ2-7; D is perhaps TRBD2 (7 bases). Germline assignment: CDR1 SNHLY and CDR2 FYNNEI. Trimming removed 8 bases from V and 3 bases from J, with 17 bases in between. The CDR3 runs to 14 residues.

This chain uses TRBV28 with TRBJ2-1; 9 bases line up with TRBD1. Trimming took 5 bases from V and 6 from J; bases not matched to a gene: 5. This CDR3 has 14 residues. Germline values: CDR1 MDHEN, CDR2 SYDVKM. The CDR3 spells CASSRDRVINEQFF. CDR3 bases: TGTGCCAGCAGTAGGGACAGGGTCATCAATGAGCAGTTCTTC.

The chain joins TRBV20-1 to TRBJ2-5; 10 bases line up with TRBD2. Germline CDR1 reads DFQATT; CDR2 reads SNEGSKA (reference sequence). The length of the CDR3 is 14 residues. V shed 1 base, J shed 4 bases, and the junction held 3 bases outside the gene matches. The DNA of the CDR3 is TGCAGTGCTAGAGTGGGGACTAGCGTAGAGACCCAGTACTTC. Residues: CSARVGTSVETQYF.

This clonotype was recorded a few times. CDR3 coding DNA: TGTGCCAGCAGTCCCACCAATCAGCCCCAGCATTTT. Translating it yields CASSPTNQPQHF. This chain links TRBV12-3 or TRBV12-4 with TRBJ1-5, with no clear D. The V end was cut by 5 bases, the J end by 3 bases, with 5 bases between. The CDR3 consists of 12 residues.

V gene TRBV7-9 combines with J gene TRBJ2-2; 8 nucleotides match TRBD1. This CDR3 spans 16 amino acids. The germline gives CDR1 SEHNR, CDR2 FQNEAQ (reference sequence). The J segment lost 5 bases and the V segment lost 7 bases, leaving 12 bases of the junction unmatched. The CDR3 DNA sequence: TGTGCCAGCACACGGGACAGGTCGATATGGACCGGGGAGCTGTTTTTT. Protein sequence: CASTRDRSIWTGELFF.

This rearrangement joins TRBV29-1 to TRBJ2-3; 9 bases line up with TRBD1. V gave up 7 bases and J gave up 4 bases; unmatched junction bases: 6. CDR1 and CDR2 (germline): SQVTM, ANQGSEA. The CDR3 runs to 13 residues. As DNA, the CDR3 is TGCAGCGCTTACAGGGGGCATGCAGATACGCAGTATTTT. Translation: CSAYRGHADTQYF.

This sequence joins TRBV6-6 and TRBJ2-7; D uncertain. There are 14 residues in the CDR3. CDR1 MNHNY and CDR2 SVGAGI come from the germline V gene (reference sequence). The V and J ends lost 2 bases and 0 bases respectively, with 8 bases between them. This CDR3 reads CASSYGPNSYEQYF. The DNA of the CDR3 is TGTGCCAGCAGTTACGGCCCCAACTCCTACGAGCAGTACTTC.

The rearrangement uses TRBV7-9 and TRBJ2-3; D is unresolved. This CDR3 comprises 13 residues. The germline V gene has CDR1 SEHNR and CDR2 FQNEAQ (reference sequence). Trimming took 9 bases from V and 4 from J, leaving 14 bases between them. The CDR3 DNA is TGTGCCAGTGGCGGTGGGTCCCCAGATACGCAGTATTTT. Protein: CASGGGSPDTQYF.

This chain links TRBV28 with TRBJ2-2; the D gene is possibly TRBD2 (6 bases). V was cut by 8 bases and J by 5 bases, with 12 bases left in between. This CDR3 spans 13 amino acids. CDR1 is MDHEN, CDR2 SYDVKM, per germline. This CDR3 reads CASRRDSTGELFF. CDR3 DNA: TGTGCCAGCCGGAGGGATTCGACCGGGGAGCTGTTTTTT.

The genes are TRBV28 and TRBJ2-5, with 8 nucleotides matching TRBD1. In germline, CDR1 is MDHEN, CDR2 SYDVKM. With V trimmed by 8 bases and J by 4 bases, 12 bases remained unmatched. The CDR3 sequence is 15 residues long. CDR3 protein: CASEPLLRGRETQYF. In DNA, the CDR3 is TGTGCCAGCGAGCCCCTCCTCAGGGGGCGAGAGACCCAGTACTTC.

This chain connects TRBV24-1 to TRBJ2-2; D unresolved. V lost 7 bases and J 1 base, leaving 9 bases between the germline ends. There are 14 residues in the CDR3. CDR1 is KGHDR and CDR2 is SFDVKD in the germline V gene. The CDR3 DNA sequence: TGTGCCACCAGGCCCGGACGGAACACCGGGGAGCTGTTTTTT. It translates to CATRPGRNTGELFF.